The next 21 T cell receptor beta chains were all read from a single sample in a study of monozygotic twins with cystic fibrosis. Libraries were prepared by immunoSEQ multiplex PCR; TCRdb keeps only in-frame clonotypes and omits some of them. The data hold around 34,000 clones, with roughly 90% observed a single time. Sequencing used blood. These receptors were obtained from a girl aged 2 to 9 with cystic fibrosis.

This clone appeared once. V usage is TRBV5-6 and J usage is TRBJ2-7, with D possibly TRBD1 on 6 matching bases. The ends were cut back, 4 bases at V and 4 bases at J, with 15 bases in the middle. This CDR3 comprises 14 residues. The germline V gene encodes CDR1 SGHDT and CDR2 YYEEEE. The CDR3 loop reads CASSVQGGLYEQYF. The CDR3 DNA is TGTGCCAGCAGCGTACAGGGCGGTTTGTACGAGCAGTACTTC.

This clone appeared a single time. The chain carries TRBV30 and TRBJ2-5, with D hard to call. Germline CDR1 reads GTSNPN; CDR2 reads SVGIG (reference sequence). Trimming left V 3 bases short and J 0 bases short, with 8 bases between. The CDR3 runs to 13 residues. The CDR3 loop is CAWRPRDQETQYF. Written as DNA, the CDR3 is TGTGCCTGGAGACCCCGGGACCAAGAGACCCAGTACTTC.

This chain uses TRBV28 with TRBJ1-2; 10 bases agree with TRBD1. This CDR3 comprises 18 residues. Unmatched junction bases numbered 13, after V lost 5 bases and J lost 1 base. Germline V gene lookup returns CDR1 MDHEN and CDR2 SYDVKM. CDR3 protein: CASSPFPGQGTLNYGYTF. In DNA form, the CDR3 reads TGTGCCAGCAGTCCATTCCCGGGACAGGGGACACTTAACTATGGCTACACCTTC.

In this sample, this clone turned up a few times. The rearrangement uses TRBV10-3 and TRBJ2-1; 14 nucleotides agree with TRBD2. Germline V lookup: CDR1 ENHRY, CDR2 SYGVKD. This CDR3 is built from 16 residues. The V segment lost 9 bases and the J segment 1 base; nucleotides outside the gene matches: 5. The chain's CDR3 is CAIATSGRASYNEQFF. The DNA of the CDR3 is TGTGCCATTGCGACTAGCGGGAGGGCATCCTACAATGAGCAGTTCTTC.

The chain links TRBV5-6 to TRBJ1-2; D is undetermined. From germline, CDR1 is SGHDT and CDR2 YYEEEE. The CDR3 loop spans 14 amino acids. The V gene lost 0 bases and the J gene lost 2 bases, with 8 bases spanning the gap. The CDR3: CASSLVGRNYGYTF. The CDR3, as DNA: TGTGCCAGCAGCTTGGTTGGGAGGAACTATGGCTACACCTTC.

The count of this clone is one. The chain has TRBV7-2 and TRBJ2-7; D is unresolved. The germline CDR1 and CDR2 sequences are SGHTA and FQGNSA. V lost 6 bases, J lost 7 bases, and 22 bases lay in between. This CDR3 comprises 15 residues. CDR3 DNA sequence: TGTGCCAGCAGTTTGTTCGGTCCTAATGCAGGAGAGCAGTACTTC. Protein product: CASSLFGPNAGEQYF.

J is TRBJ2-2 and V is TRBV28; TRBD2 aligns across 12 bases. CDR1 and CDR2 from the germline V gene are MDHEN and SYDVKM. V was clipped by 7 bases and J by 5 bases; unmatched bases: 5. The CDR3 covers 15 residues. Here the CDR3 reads CASTTGLAGTGELFF. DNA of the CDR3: TGTGCCAGCACCACTGGACTAGCGGGGACCGGGGAGCTGTTTTTT. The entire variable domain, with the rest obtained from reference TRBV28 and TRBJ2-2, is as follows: DVKVTQSSRYLVKRTGEKVFLECVQDMDHENMFWYRQDPGLGLRLIYFSYDVKMKEKGDIPEGYSVSREKKERFSLILESASTNQTSMYLCASTTGLAGTGELFFGEGSRLTVL.

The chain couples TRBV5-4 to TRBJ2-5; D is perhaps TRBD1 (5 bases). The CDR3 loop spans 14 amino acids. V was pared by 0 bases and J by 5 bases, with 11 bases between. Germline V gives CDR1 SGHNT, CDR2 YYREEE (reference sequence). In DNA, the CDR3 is TGTGCCAGCAGCTTGGAAGGGGCCGGTGAGACCCAGTACTTC. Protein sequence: CASSLEGAGETQYF.

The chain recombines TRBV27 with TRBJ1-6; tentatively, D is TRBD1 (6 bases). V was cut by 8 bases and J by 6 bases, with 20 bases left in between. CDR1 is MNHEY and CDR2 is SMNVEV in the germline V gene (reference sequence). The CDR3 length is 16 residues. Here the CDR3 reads CASGQGFTGINSPLHF. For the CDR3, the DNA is TGTGCCAGCGGCCAGGGGTTTACAGGGATTAATTCACCCCTCCACTTT.

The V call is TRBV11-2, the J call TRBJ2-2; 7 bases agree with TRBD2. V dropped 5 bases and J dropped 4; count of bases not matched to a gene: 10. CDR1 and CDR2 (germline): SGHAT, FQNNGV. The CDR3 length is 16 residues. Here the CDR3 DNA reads TGTGCCAGCAGCCTTCCGGGAGGCCGGCGCACCGGGGAGCTGTTTTTT. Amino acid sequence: CASSLPGGRRTGELFF.

CDR3 sequence reads: CASSIRAGTNEKLFF. The DNA of the CDR3 is TGTGCCAGTAGTATTCGTGCAGGAACTAATGAAAAACTGTTTTTT. This chain connects TRBV19 to TRBJ1-4, with unresolved D. The CDR3 spans 15 residues. Germline V gives CDR1 LNHDA, CDR2 SQIVND (reference sequence). With 3 bases removed from V and 1 base from J, the gap between germline ends came to 9 bases.

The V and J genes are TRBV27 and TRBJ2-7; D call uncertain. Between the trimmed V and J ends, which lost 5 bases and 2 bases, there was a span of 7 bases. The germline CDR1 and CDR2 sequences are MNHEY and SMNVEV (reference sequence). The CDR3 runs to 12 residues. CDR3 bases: TGTGCCAGCAGTCCAACTACCTACGAGCAGTACTTC. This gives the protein CASSPTTYEQYF.

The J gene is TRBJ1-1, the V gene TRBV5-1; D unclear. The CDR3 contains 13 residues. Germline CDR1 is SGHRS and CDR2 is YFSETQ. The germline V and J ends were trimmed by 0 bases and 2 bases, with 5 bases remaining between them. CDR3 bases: TGCGCCAGCAGCTTGGATGATAACACTGAAGCTTTCTTT. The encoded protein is CASSLDDNTEAFF.

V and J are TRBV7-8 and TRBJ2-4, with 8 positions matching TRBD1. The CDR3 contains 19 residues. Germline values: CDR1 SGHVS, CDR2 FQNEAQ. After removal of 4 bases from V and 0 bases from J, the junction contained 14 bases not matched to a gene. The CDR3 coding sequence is TGTGCCAGCAGCTCAACCTTATGGGACAGGATTATAGCCAAAAACATTCAGTACTTC. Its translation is CASSSTLWDRIIAKNIQYF.

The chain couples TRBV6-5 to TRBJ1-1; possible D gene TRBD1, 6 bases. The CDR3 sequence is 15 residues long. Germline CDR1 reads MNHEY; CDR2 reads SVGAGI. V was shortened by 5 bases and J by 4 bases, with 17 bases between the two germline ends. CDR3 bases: TGTGCCAGCAGTCGACGTCCGGGGGCCGGCACTGAAGCTTTCTTT. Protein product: CASSRRPGAGTEAFF.

The CDR3 protein is CASSSRDRVYEQYF. In DNA, the CDR3 is TGTGCCAGCAGCTCGCGGGACAGGGTCTACGAGCAGTACTTC. The chain has TRBV7-2 and TRBJ2-7; 9 nucleotides agree with TRBD1. Germline V gives CDR1 SGHTA, CDR2 FQGNSA. The CDR3 extends over 14 amino acids. The junction had 4 bases not matched to a gene; V was cut back by 4 bases and J by 3 bases.

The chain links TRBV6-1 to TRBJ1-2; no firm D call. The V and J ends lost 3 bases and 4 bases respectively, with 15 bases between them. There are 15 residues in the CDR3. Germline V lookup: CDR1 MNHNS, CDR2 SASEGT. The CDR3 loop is CASSEGRERRYGYTF. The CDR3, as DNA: TGTGCCAGCAGTGAGGGCCGGGAACGACGCTATGGCTACACCTTC.

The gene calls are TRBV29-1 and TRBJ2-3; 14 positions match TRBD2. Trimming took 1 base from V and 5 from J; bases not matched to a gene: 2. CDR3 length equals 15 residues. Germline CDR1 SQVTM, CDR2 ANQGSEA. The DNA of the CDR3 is TGCAGCGTTGAAGGACTAGCGGGAGGGGGAGATACGCAGTATTTT. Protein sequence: CSVEGLAGGGDTQYF.

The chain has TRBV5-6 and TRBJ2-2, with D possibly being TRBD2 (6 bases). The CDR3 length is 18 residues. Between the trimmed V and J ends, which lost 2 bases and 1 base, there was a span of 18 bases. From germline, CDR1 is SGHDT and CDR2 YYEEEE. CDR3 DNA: TGTGCCAGCAGCTTTCCGGGACTGGCCCTAAGGAACACCGGGGAGCTGTTTTTT. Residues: CASSFPGLALRNTGELFF.

CDR3 nucleotide sequence: TGTGCCAGCAGCTTAGTGGGGAATGAAGCTTTCTTT. Its translation: CASSLVGNEAFF. The rearrangement links TRBV7-9 to TRBJ1-1; D unresolved. V was cut by 1 base and J by 7 bases, with 7 bases left in between. The length of the CDR3 is 12 residues. In germline, CDR1 is SEHNR, CDR2 FQNEAQ (reference sequence).

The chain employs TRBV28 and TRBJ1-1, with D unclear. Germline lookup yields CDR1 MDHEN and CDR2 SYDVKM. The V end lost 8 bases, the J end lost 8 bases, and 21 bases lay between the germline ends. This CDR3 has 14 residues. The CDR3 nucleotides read TGTGCCAGCTCGGAGACCCTCCGGGAGAAGGAAGCTTTCTTT. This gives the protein CASSETLREKEAFF.